Each of the 14 T cell receptor beta chains below was sequenced from the same sample in a study of cytomegalovirus exposure and HLA in healthy donors. 13 Jbeta primers and 60 Vbeta primers were used for the PCR. The assay was immunoSEQ multiplex PCR, and TCRdb's table has in-frame clones only and misses some. The data contain some 150,000 clones, around four fifths of them seen just once; the ten biggest clones take up more than 1.2%. Sequencing was done on a sample of PBMCs. These receptors originate from a male donor in good health and CMV-seronegative.

This clone was seen just once. The rearrangement joins TRBV9 to TRBJ2-1; TRBD2 matches at 11 bases. The CDR3 has 18 residues. V was pared by 6 bases and J by 4 bases, with 15 bases of the junction left unmatched. CDR1 is SGDLS and CDR2 is YYNGEE in the germline V gene. The CDR3 loop is CASTAGVAGGGGYNEQFF. In DNA form, the CDR3 reads TGTGCCAGCACCGCGGGGGTAGCGGGAGGGGGGGGTTACAATGAGCAGTTCTTC.

This clone was detected only a few times. The chain joins TRBV4-1 to TRBJ2-7; TRBD1 is a possible D gene (5 bases). The CDR3 extends over 16 amino acids. V was shortened by 0 bases and J by 3 bases, with 15 bases between the two germline ends. The germline V gene encodes CDR1 MGHRA and CDR2 YSYEKL. For the CDR3, the DNA is TGCGCCAGCAGCCAAGATAGTCGACAGTTTATCTACGAGCAGTACTTC. It yields the protein CASSQDSRQFIYEQYF.

This clone was observed a handful of times. V gene TRBV6-5 combines with J gene TRBJ1-5, with 7 bases matching TRBD1. The CDR3 spans 13 residues. Germline CDR1 reads MNHEY; CDR2 reads SVGAGI. The ends lost 6 bases at V and 4 bases at J; junction bases unmatched: 3. This chain's CDR3 is CASSLQGNQPQHF. The CDR3, as DNA: TGTGCCAGCAGCCTACAGGGGAATCAGCCCCAGCATTTT.

The chain uses TRBV19 and TRBJ1-4, with TRBD1 matching 9 bases. The CDR3 contains 15 residues. Germline assignment: CDR1 LNHDA and CDR2 SQIVND (reference sequence). V shed 5 bases and J 5 bases; nucleotides not matched to a gene: 6. CDR3 residues: CASSPRDRANEKLFF. DNA for the CDR3: TGTGCCAGTAGTCCGAGGGACAGGGCGAATGAAAAACTGTTTTTT.

V usage is TRBV6-4 and J usage is TRBJ1-3, with TRBD1 matching over 10 bases. This CDR3 contains 17 residues. CDR1 and CDR2 from the germline V gene are MRHNA and SNTAGT. Trimming cost V 2 bases and J 2 bases; bases outside gene matches: 6. The DNA of the CDR3 is TGTGCCAGCAGTGACGCAAGACAGGGGGCTCCTGGAAACACCATATATTTT. Encoded protein: CASSDARQGAPGNTIYF.

The V call is TRBV28, the J call TRBJ2-7; 11 bases agree with TRBD2. V lost 6 bases, J lost 1 base, and 2 bases stayed unmatched. Germline V gene data show CDR1 as MDHEN and CDR2 as SYDVKM. This CDR3 has 14 residues. CDR3 in amino acids: CASSGTSGSYEQYF. CDR3 nucleotide sequence: TGTGCCAGCAGCGGGACTAGCGGATCCTACGAGCAGTACTTC.

This chain links TRBV6-5 with TRBJ1-2, with TRBD1 identical over 9 bases. Looked up from germline, CDR1 is MNHEY and CDR2 is SVGAGI. V trimming: 2 bases; J trimming: 7 bases; junction bases outside the gene matches: 5. This CDR3 is built from 14 residues. CDR3 amino acids: CASSYTTGGLGYTF. CDR3 DNA sequence: TGTGCCAGCAGTTACACCACAGGGGGCCTTGGCTACACCTTC.

The chain carries TRBV27 and TRBJ1-2; tentatively, D is TRBD1 (5 bases). Germline V gene sequence: CDR1 MNHEY, CDR2 SMNVEV (reference sequence). The CDR3 covers 15 residues. With 3 bases removed from V and 0 bases from J, the gap between germline ends came to 11 bases. CDR3 residues: CASSFGGRTNYGYTF. The CDR3 DNA follows: TGTGCCAGCAGTTTCGGGGGTAGAACTAACTATGGCTACACCTTC.

There are a few counts of this clone. CDR3 nucleotides: TGTGCCAGCAGCGCCTCTACAGGGCAAACTTACGACGAGCAGTACTTC. This sequence encodes CASSASTGQTYDEQYF. The rearrangement links TRBV7-6 to TRBJ2-7; D possibly corresponds to TRBD1 (6 bases). The V gene lost 5 bases and the J gene lost 5 bases, with 22 bases spanning the gap. Germline V gives CDR1 SGHVS, CDR2 FNYEAQ. The CDR3 loop spans 16 amino acids. The whole variable domain, remainder taken from reference TRBV7-6 and TRBJ2-7, is GAGVSQSPRYKVTKRGQDVALRCDPISGHVSLYWYRQALGQGPEFLTYFNYEAQQDKSGLPNDRFSAERPEGSISTLTIQRTEQRDSAMYRCASSASTGQTYDEQYFGPGTRLTVT.

The chain recombines TRBV7-2 with TRBJ2-7, with D perhaps matching TRBD1 (6 bases). The CDR3 sequence is 15 residues long. The germline V and J ends were trimmed by 1 base and 2 bases, with 12 bases remaining between them. Germline CDR1 SGHTA, CDR2 FQGNSA. CDR3 sequence: CASSLEGGRAYEQYF. The DNA of the CDR3 is TGTGCCAGCAGCTTAGAAGGGGGACGGGCCTACGAGCAGTACTTC.

The genes are TRBV28 and TRBJ2-5; D is perhaps TRBD2 (6 bases). The CDR3 has 13 residues. V dropped 2 bases and J dropped 7 bases, with 11 bases sitting between them. Germline V CDR1 and CDR2: MDHEN, SYDVKM. CDR3 region: CASSLRHGGTQYF. In DNA form, the CDR3 reads TGTGCCAGCAGTTTAAGGCACGGGGGGACCCAGTACTTC.

The chain uses TRBV28 and TRBJ2-1; 7 bases are shared with TRBD2. The germline V gene has CDR1 MDHEN and CDR2 SYDVKM. The J segment lost 0 bases and the V segment lost 2 bases, leaving 13 bases of the junction unmatched. The CDR3 covers 19 residues. The CDR3 protein is CASSLEMRGRVNSYNEQFF. The DNA for the CDR3 is TGTGCCAGCAGTTTAGAAATGCGGGGGAGGGTTAACTCCTACAATGAGCAGTTCTTC.

The V gene is TRBV10-3, the J gene TRBJ1-5; possibly TRBD1 for D (5 bases). The CDR3 runs 14 residues. Trimming left V 4 bases short and J 3 bases short, with 10 bases between. Germline V lookup: CDR1 ENHRY, CDR2 SYGVKD. CDR3 nucleotides: TGTGCCATCAGTGCCGAAGGGGTCAATCAGCCCCAGCATTTT. It encodes CAISAEGVNQPQHF.

The chain couples TRBV28 to TRBJ2-1; D may be TRBD1 (5 bases). V lost 6 bases, J lost 5 bases, and 17 bases lay in between. The CDR3 loop spans 15 amino acids. Germline CDR1 reads MDHEN; CDR2 reads SYDVKM. CDR3 protein: CASSSRQLGDNEQFF. CDR3 in DNA: TGTGCCAGCAGCTCCAGGCAGTTAGGGGACAATGAGCAGTTCTTC.